A single sample gave rise to the 28 T cell receptor beta chains below, sequenced in a study of technical replicates of blood from several donors. Sequencing was performed with immunoSEQ multiplex PCR; in TCRdb, only in-frame clones are kept and a portion is missing. In the table there are 84,000 or so clones, 93% of which are singletons. The sequenced sample consisted of T cells isolated from PBMCs. The receptors come from a human donor in good health.

CDR3 DNA sequence: TGTGCCAGCAGCTTAGCGGGCGGGGGAGGGGATACGCAGTATTTT. Protein product: CASSLAGGGGDTQYF. V and J are TRBV7-6 and TRBJ2-3; 7 nucleotides line up with TRBD2. The trim removed 0 bases at V and 6 bases at J, leaving 6 bases unmatched. This CDR3 has 15 residues. In germline, CDR1 is SGHVS, CDR2 FNYEAQ.

The chain combines TRBV9 with TRBJ2-3, with 8 bases identical to TRBD2. This CDR3 region has 17 residues. In germline, CDR1 is SGDLS, CDR2 YYNGEE. V lost 2 bases and J lost 0; bases outside the gene matches: 8. The CDR3 region is CASSVSGALTSTDTQYF. The CDR3 nucleotides read TGTGCCAGCAGCGTTAGCGGGGCCCTAACTAGCACAGATACGCAGTATTTT.

The chain combines TRBV6-1 with TRBJ1-1, with D possibly TRBD1 on 6 matching bases. Trimming left V 6 bases short and J 5 bases short, with 19 bases between. The CDR3 totals 15 residues. In germline, CDR1 is MNHNS, CDR2 SASEGT. This chain's CDR3 is CASRLQGMVGTEAFF. In DNA form, the CDR3 reads TGTGCCAGCAGACTTCAGGGGATGGTCGGAACTGAAGCTTTCTTT.

V is TRBV5-1 and J is TRBJ1-4, with TRBD1 matching 7 bases. Trimming at V came to 5 bases and at J to 5 bases, leaving 9 bases not matched to a gene. This CDR3 contains 15 residues. Germline V CDR1 and CDR2: SGHRS, YFSETQ. Written as DNA, the CDR3 is TGCGCCAGCAGTTGGAGACAGGGCTCCAATGAAAAACTGTTTTTT. Protein: CASSWRQGSNEKLFF. The full variable domain, in which reference TRBV5-1 and TRBJ1-4 provide the parts outside the CDR3, is KAGVTQTPRYLIKTRGQQVTLSCSPISGHRSVSWYQQTPGQGLQFLFEYFSETQRNKGNFPGRFSGRQFSNSRSEMNVSTLELGDSALYLCASSWRQGSNEKLFFGSGTQLSVL.

The chain joins TRBV25-1 to TRBJ1-2, with D possibly TRBD1 on 6 matching bases. The V and J ends lost 3 bases and 3 bases respectively, with 14 bases between them. CDR3 length: 15 amino acids. Germline CDR1 is MGHDK and CDR2 is SYGVNS. The CDR3 here is CASSDSWTDYYGYTF. CDR3 coding DNA: TGTGCCAGCAGTGATTCCTGGACAGACTACTATGGCTACACCTTC.

This chain links TRBV25-1 with TRBJ1-1, with a possible D match to TRBD1 (5 bases). The V gene's germline CDR1 is MGHDK and CDR2 SYGVNS. Deletions cut 2 bases from V and 3 bases from J, with 7 bases between. CDR3 length: 13 residues. The CDR3 DNA sequence: TGTGCCAGCAGTGAAACAGGCGACACTGAAGCTTTCTTT. Translated, it gives CASSETGDTEAFF.

The chain links TRBV11-3 to TRBJ1-1; no reliable D call. Germline CDR1 SGHNT, CDR2 YENEEA. This CDR3 has 14 residues. Trimming pared 1 base from V and 5 bases from J, leaving 11 bases between. The chain's CDR3 is CASSLVGRGTEAFF. The CDR3 DNA reads as TGTGCCAGCAGCTTAGTCGGGCGGGGTACTGAAGCTTTCTTT.

The J gene is TRBJ2-7, the V gene TRBV18, with a weak D call TRBD2 (5 bases). In germline, CDR1 is KGHSH, CDR2 LQKENI. Trimming left V 5 bases short and J 3 bases short, with 14 bases between. The CDR3 is made up of 14 amino acids. The CDR3 loop reads CASSSTLEDYEQYF. CDR3 in DNA: TGTGCCAGCTCATCGACCCTGGAGGACTACGAGCAGTACTTC.

The chain carries TRBV28 and TRBJ2-4; 9 bases map to TRBD1. The CDR3 has 14 amino acids. J was trimmed by 0 bases and V by 8 bases; bases with no gene match: 2. Germline CDR1 reads MDHEN; CDR2 reads SYDVKM. CDR3 residues: CASGQGIAKNIQYF. CDR3 DNA: TGTGCCAGCGGACAGGGGATAGCCAAAAACATTCAGTACTTC.

This chain links TRBV5-1 with TRBJ2-2; 10 nucleotides align to TRBD1. Per the germline V gene, CDR1 is SGHRS and CDR2 is YFSETQ. The CDR3 has 15 amino acids. The junction had 5 bases not matched to a gene; V was cut back by 4 bases and J by 5 bases. CDR3 in DNA: TGCGCCAGCAGCCCTTCGGGACAGGGGACCGGGGAGCTGTTTTTT. Amino acids: CASSPSGQGTGELFF.

The rearrangement joins TRBV18 to TRBJ2-7; 9 positions agree with TRBD1. Germline values: CDR1 KGHSH, CDR2 LQKENI. V trimming: 2 bases; J trimming: 6 bases; junction bases outside the gene matches: 5. The CDR3 length is 14 residues. The CDR3 reads CASSPSLTGGEQYF. Here the CDR3 DNA reads TGTGCCAGCTCACCAAGTCTGACAGGGGGCGAGCAGTACTTC. Supplemented by reference TRBV18 and TRBJ2-7, the full variable domain reads NAGVMQNPRHLVRRRGQEARLRCSPMKGHSHVYWYRQLPEEGLKFMVYLQKENIIDESGMPKERFSAEFPKEGPSILRIQQVVRGDSAAYFCASSPSLTGGEQYFGPGTRLTVT.

This chain links TRBV11-3 with TRBJ2-1; 8 positions agree with TRBD2. Per germline, CDR1 SGHNT and CDR2 YENEEA. The ends lost 5 bases at V and 1 base at J; junction bases unmatched: 7. This CDR3 is built from 16 residues. CDR3 DNA: TGTGCCAGCAGCCCCCACGGGGGGGAATCCTACAATGAGCAGTTCTTC. Translated, it gives CASSPHGGESYNEQFF.

V and J are TRBV6-4 and TRBJ1-4, with 9 nucleotides matching TRBD1. Per the germline V gene, CDR1 is MRHNA and CDR2 is SNTAGT. CDR3 length: 12 residues. V lost 11 bases, J lost 4 bases, and 2 bases stayed unmatched. CDR3 residues: CADRGDNEKLFF. CDR3 DNA: TGTGCCGACAGGGGGGATAATGAAAAACTGTTTTTT.

The V and J genes are TRBV5-1 and TRBJ2-1; the match to TRBD1 covers 8 bases. The V gene end was trimmed by 2 bases and the J gene end by 8 bases; junction bases not matched to a gene: 9. The length of the CDR3 is 15 residues. The germline CDR1 and CDR2 sequences are SGHRS and YFSETQ. CDR3 protein: CASSLRTGIFDEQFF. The CDR3 DNA reads as TGCGCCAGCAGCTTAAGGACAGGGATTTTCGATGAGCAGTTCTTC.

The chain recombines TRBV10-1 with TRBJ2-7; D is possibly TRBD2 (6 bases). CDR1 is WNHNN and CDR2 is SYGVQD in the germline V gene (reference sequence). Trimming cost V 4 bases and J 2 bases, with 15 bases left between them. This CDR3 spans 15 amino acids. CDR3 nucleotides: TGCGCCAGCAGTGCTCGGGGGAGTGGAACCTACGAGCAGTACTTC. Translating it yields CASSARGSGTYEQYF.

The chain recombines TRBV7-9 with TRBJ2-7; 7 bases map to TRBD1. Germline V lookup: CDR1 SEHNR, CDR2 FQNEAQ (reference sequence). J gave up 5 bases and V 2 bases, and 15 bases lay outside the gene matches. The length of the CDR3 is 17 residues. CDR3 region: CASSLKRQGWGVDEQYF. CDR3 bases: TGTGCCAGCAGCTTAAAAAGACAGGGTTGGGGAGTCGACGAGCAGTACTTC.

V usage is TRBV5-8 and J usage is TRBJ1-1; 7 bases are shared with TRBD1. V gave up 0 bases and J gave up 0 bases; unmatched junction bases: 2. This CDR3 is built from 15 residues. Germline values: CDR1 SGHTS, CDR2 YDEGEE. The CDR3 spells CASSLAGTVNTEAFF. CDR3 nucleotide sequence: TGTGCCAGCAGCTTGGCCGGGACAGTGAACACTGAAGCTTTCTTT.

The gene calls are TRBV5-1 and TRBJ1-1; D is unresolved. The V gene's germline CDR1 is SGHRS and CDR2 YFSETQ. The CDR3 sequence is 15 residues long. The V gene lost 0 bases and the J gene lost 4 bases, with 13 bases spanning the gap. CDR3 sequence: CASSLALGDGTEAFF. The CDR3 DNA reads TGCGCCAGCAGCTTGGCCTTAGGAGACGGCACTGAAGCTTTCTTT.

The chain couples TRBV19 to TRBJ2-2, with D tentatively TRBD2 (6 bases). V shed 10 bases and J shed 1 base, with 16 bases lying between them. The CDR3 has 15 residues. Per the germline V gene, CDR1 is LNHDA and CDR2 is SQIVND (reference sequence). This CDR3 is CATARRGMNTGELFF. The CDR3 bases are TGTGCCACCGCACGGCGCGGGATGAACACCGGGGAGCTGTTTTTT.

The V gene is TRBV6-5, the J gene TRBJ2-7; TRBD2 aligns across 8 bases. The CDR3 is made up of 14 amino acids. The V gene's germline CDR1 is MNHEY and CDR2 SVGAGI. Trimming took 11 bases from V and 2 from J; bases not matched to a gene: 11. CDR3 in DNA: TGTGCCGCGGGGGGATTGGACGGGCCCTACGAGCAGTACTTC. Its protein product is CAAGGLDGPYEQYF.

This clone was recorded a few times. The J gene is TRBJ1-2, the V gene TRBV27; 7 bases fit TRBD1. Germline lookup yields CDR1 MNHEY and CDR2 SMNVEV (reference sequence). CDR3 length equals 12 residues. The trim removed 6 bases at V and 14 bases at J, leaving 12 bases unmatched. The CDR3 DNA follows: TGTGCCAGCAGACACCGGGACAGCGTATGGACCTTC. It translates to CASRHRDSVWTF.

The chain has TRBV27 and TRBJ1-2; 8 bases match TRBD1. Germline lookup yields CDR1 MNHEY and CDR2 SMNVEV (reference sequence). The CDR3 is 16 residues long. The trim removed 6 bases at V and 0 bases at J, leaving 9 bases unmatched. CDR3 in DNA: TGTGCCAGCAGCCGGGCCAGGGGGCGATCTAACTATGGCTACACCTTC. It codes for CASSRARGRSNYGYTF.

J is TRBJ2-1 and V is TRBV6-6, with TRBD1 identical over 10 bases. The V gene's germline CDR1 is MNHNY and CDR2 SVGAGI (reference sequence). The CDR3 is made up of 16 amino acids. V gave up 3 bases and J gave up 7 bases; unmatched junction bases: 9. The CDR3 reads CASSYFPTGGRNEQFF. CDR3 DNA: TGTGCCAGCAGTTATTTCCCGACAGGGGGCAGGAATGAGCAGTTCTTC.

Regarding this clone: The same CDR3 also results from other DNA sequences found in this sample. The V call is TRBV28, the J call TRBJ2-1; 7 positions agree with TRBD1. The length of the CDR3 is 12 residues. J lost 7 bases, V lost 4 bases, and 1 base had no gene match. Germline loops: CDR1 MDHEN, CDR2 SYDVKM. The CDR3 protein is CASSSQGNEQFF. DNA for the CDR3: TGTGCCAGCAGTTCACAGGGGAATGAGCAGTTCTTC.

The V call is TRBV11-3, the J call TRBJ1-4; the match to TRBD1 covers 9 bases. From germline, CDR1 is SGHNT and CDR2 YENEEA. CDR3 size: 15 residues. Trimming at V came to 4 bases and at J to 7 bases, leaving 7 bases not matched to a gene. CDR3 DNA: TGTGCCAGCAGCTCTCCGGGACAGGGTGGTGAAAAACTGTTTTTT. It yields the protein CASSSPGQGGEKLFF.

This clone was picked up one time. This chain uses TRBV2 with TRBJ2-7; 9 bases agree with TRBD1. Germline values: CDR1 SNHLY, CDR2 FYNNEI. This CDR3 is 13 amino acids long. V gave up 4 bases and J gave up 2 bases; unmatched junction bases: 0. CDR3 DNA sequence: TGTGCCAGCAGTGGACAGGGGGCCTACGAGCAGTACTTC. Protein product: CASSGQGAYEQYF.

The chain carries TRBV25-1 and TRBJ2-1, with TRBD2 matching over 14 bases. V lost 3 bases to trimming and J lost 9 bases; unmatched junction nucleotides: 7. This CDR3 spans 16 amino acids. The germline gives CDR1 MGHDK, CDR2 SYGVNS. CDR3 region: CASSERTSGRSPEQFF. The CDR3 DNA follows: TGTGCCAGCAGTGAGAGGACTAGCGGGAGGTCCCCTGAGCAGTTCTTC.

J is TRBJ2-5 and V is TRBV28; tentatively, D is TRBD2 (5 bases). V gave up 3 bases and J gave up 1 base, with 12 bases separating them. CDR3 length: 15 amino acids. Germline assignment: CDR1 MDHEN and CDR2 SYDVKM. CDR3 in amino acids: CASSFVRAAQETQYF. DNA for the CDR3: TGTGCCAGCAGTTTCGTGAGGGCCGCCCAAGAGACCCAGTACTTC.